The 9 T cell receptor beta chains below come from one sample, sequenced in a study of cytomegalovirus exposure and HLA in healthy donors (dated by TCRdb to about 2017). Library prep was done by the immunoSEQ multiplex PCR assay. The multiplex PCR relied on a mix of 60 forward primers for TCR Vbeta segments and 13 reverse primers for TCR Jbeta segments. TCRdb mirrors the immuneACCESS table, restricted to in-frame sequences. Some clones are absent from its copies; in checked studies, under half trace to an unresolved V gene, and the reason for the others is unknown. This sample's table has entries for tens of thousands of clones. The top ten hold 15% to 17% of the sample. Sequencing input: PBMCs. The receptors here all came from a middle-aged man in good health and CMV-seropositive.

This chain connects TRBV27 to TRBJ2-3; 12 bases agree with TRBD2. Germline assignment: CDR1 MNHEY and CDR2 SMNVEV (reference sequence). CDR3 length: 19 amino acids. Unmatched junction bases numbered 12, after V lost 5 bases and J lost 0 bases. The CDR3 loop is CASSNRLAGVPRSTDTQYF. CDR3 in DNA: TGTGCCAGCAGTAATAGACTAGCGGGAGTCCCCAGGAGCACAGATACGCAGTATTTT.

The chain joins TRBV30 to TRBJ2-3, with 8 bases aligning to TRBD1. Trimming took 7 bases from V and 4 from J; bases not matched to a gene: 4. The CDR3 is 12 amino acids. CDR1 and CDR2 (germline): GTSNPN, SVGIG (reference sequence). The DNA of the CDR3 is TGTGCCTCCTCGACAGGGGCAGATACGCAGTATTTT. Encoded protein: CASSTGADTQYF.

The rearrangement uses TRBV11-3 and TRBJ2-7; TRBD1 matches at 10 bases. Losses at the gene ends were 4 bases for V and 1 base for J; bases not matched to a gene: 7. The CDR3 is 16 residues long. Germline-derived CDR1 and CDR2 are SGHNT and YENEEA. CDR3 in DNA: TGTGCCAGCAGCTGGGTCGGACAGGGGGTTTCCTACGAGCAGTACTTC. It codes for CASSWVGQGVSYEQYF.

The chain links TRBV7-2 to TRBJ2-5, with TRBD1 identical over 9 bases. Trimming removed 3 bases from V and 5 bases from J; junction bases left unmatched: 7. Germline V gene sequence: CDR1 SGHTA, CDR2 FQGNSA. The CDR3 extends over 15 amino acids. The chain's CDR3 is CASSFGQGRMETQYF. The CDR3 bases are TGTGCCAGCAGCTTCGGACAGGGGAGGATGGAGACCCAGTACTTC.

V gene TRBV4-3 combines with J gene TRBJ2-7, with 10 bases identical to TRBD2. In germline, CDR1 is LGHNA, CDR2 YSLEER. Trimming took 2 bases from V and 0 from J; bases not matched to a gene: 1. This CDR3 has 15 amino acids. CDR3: CASSQTSGNSYEQYF. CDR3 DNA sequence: TGCGCCAGCAGCCAAACTAGCGGGAACTCCTACGAGCAGTACTTC.

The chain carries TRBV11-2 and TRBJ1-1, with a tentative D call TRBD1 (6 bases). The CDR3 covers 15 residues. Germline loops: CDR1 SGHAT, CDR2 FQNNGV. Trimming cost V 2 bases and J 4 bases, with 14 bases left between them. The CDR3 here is CASSLQTGASTEAFF. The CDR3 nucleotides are TGTGCCAGCAGCTTACAGACAGGAGCCAGCACTGAAGCTTTCTTT.

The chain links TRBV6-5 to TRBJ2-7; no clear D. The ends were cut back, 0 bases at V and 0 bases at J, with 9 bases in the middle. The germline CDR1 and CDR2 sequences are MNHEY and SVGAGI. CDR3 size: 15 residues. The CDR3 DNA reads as TGTGCCAGCAGTTACTCGAACGTCGGCTCCTACGAGCAGTACTTC. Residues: CASSYSNVGSYEQYF.

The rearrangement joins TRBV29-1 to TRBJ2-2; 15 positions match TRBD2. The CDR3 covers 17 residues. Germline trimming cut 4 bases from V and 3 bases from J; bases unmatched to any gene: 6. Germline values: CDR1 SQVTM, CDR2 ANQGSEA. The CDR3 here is CSVAGLAGGTHTGELFF. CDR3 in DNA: TGCAGCGTTGCGGGACTAGCGGGAGGTACTCACACCGGGGAGCTGTTTTTT.

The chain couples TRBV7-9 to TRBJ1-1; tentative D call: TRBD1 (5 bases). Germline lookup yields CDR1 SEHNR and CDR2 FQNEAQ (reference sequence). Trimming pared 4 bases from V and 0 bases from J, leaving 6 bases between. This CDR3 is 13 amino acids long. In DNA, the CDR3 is TGTGCCAGCAGCTCCAGGGTGAACACTGAAGCTTTCTTT. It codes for CASSSRVNTEAFF.